The clone carrying this T cell receptor beta chain was observed a few times. The data were obtained in a study of T cell responses to AZD1222 COVID-19 vaccine. Germline assignment: CDR1 LNHNV and CDR2 YYDKDF (reference sequence). Trimming cost V 0 bases and J 1 base, with 9 bases left between them. This CDR3 has 15 residues. Measured with immunoSEQ multiplex PCR; TCRdb has only the in-frame clones, and not every one. The sample carries roughly 180,000 clones, 70% to 90% recorded once. This TCR came from an adult in good health. The gene calls are TRBV15 and TRBJ1-1; D remains ambiguous. This material consisted of peripheral blood, taken on day 0 of AZD1222 vaccination. CDR3 residues: CATSRDKGPNTEAFF. The CDR3 nucleotides are TGTGCCACCAGCAGAGATAAGGGCCCGAACACTGAAGCTTTCTTT.